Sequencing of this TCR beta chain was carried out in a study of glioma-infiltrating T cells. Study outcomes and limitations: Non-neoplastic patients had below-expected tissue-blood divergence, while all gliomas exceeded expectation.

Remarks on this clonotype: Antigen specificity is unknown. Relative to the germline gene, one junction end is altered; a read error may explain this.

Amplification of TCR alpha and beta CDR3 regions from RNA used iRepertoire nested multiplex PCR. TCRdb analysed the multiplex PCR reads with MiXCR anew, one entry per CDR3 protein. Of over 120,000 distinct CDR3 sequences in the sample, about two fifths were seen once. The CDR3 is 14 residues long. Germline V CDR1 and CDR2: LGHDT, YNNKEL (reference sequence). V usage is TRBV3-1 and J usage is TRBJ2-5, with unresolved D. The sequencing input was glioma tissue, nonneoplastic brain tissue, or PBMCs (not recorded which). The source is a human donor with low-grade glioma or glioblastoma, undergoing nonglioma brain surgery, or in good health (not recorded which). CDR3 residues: CASSQDSSRETQYF. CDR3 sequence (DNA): TGTGCAAGCAGCCAAGATTCCAGCCGGGAGACCCAGTACTTC.